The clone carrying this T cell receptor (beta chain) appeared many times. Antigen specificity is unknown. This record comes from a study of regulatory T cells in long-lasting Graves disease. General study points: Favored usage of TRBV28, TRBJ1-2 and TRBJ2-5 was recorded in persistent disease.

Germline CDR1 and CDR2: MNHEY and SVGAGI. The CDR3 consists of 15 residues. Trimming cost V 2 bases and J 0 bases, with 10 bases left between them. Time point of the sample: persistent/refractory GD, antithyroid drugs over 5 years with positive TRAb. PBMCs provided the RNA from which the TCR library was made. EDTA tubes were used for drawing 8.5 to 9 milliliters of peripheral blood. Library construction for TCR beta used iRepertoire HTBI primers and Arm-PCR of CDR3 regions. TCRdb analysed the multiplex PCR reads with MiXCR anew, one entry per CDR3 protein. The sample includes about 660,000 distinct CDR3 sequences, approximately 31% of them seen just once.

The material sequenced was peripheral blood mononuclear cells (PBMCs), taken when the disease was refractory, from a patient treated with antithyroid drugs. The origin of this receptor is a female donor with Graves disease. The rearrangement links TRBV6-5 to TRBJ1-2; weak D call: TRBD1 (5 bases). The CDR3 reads CASSYGAGSNYGYTF. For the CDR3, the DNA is TGTGCCAGCAGTTACGGGGCCGGGTCTAACTATGGCTACACCTTC.